This TCR beta chain came from a study of blood T cell repertoires in COVID-19. About the research overall: The samples span acute and convalescent COVID-19 from the United States, Italy and Spain. The analysed material was cDNA or gDNA that came from T cells, B-cell-depleted T cells, or PBMCs.

This clone is a singleton in its sample. Source study methods: Counts of nucleated cells, estimated from reference gene primer amplification, were obtained. Clones were read by immunoSEQ multiplex PCR, and TCRdb kept only the in-frame ones, dropping some. V and J calls and clone size are given by that table; D and trimming were obtained from the DNA. The table shows hundreds of thousands of clones, with around 85% occurring only once. The CDR3 runs to 15 residues. Germline assignment: CDR1 MNHEY and CDR2 SVGAGI. J lost 1 base, V lost 7 bases, and 9 bases had no gene match. The receptor comes from a woman in her late teens or twenties with acute or convalescent COVID-19. The chain combines TRBV6-5 with TRBJ2-7; TRBD2 aligns across 8 bases. The source material was peripheral blood. This CDR3 reads CASIRAGGNSYEQYF. The CDR3 DNA sequence: TGTGCCAGCATACGGGCGGGGGGAAATTCCTACGAGCAGTACTTC.